Presented here are 17 T cell receptor beta chains from one specimen sequenced in a study of PD-1 blockade in classical Hodgkin lymphoma. Some clones are missing from TCRdb's copy, which holds only in-frame ones; the method was immunoSEQ multiplex PCR. The sample yields some 96,000 clones, around nine tenths seen once. Each patient's relapse followed autologous stem cell transplantation, and brentuximab vedotin exposure varied. Here the sequenced sample was peripheral blood mononuclear cells (PBMCs), taken at baseline. The receptors were gathered from a human donor with classical Hodgkin lymphoma.

The rearrangement joins TRBV7-9 to TRBJ2-3; D call uncertain. The CDR3 has 12 amino acids. V was pared by 3 bases and J by 3 bases, with 4 bases between. Germline CDR1 SEHNR, CDR2 FQNEAQ (reference sequence). CDR3 bases: TGTGCCAGCAGCTTGTTAACAGATACGCAGTATTTT. Translating it yields CASSLLTDTQYF.

This clone was picked up a small number of times. The chain has TRBV7-9 and TRBJ2-3, with D hard to call. Germline V gene sequence: CDR1 SEHNR, CDR2 FQNEAQ (reference sequence). The CDR3 is made up of 11 amino acids. V shed 4 bases and J shed 6 bases, with 5 bases lying between them. The CDR3 nucleotides read TGTGCCAGCAGCTCGACCGATACGCAGTATTTT. Residues: CASSSTDTQYF.

This chain connects TRBV7-9 to TRBJ2-7; D call uncertain. Deletions cut 4 bases from V and 2 bases from J, with 12 bases between. Germline lookup yields CDR1 SEHNR and CDR2 FQNEAQ (reference sequence). This CDR3 comprises 14 residues. The CDR3 sequence is CASSSAASPYEQYF. As DNA, the CDR3 is TGTGCCAGCAGCTCCGCGGCGTCACCCTACGAGCAGTACTTC.

This rearrangement joins TRBV2 to TRBJ2-7; D might be TRBD2 (6 bases). The CDR3 is 17 amino acids. V was shortened by 6 bases and J by 4 bases, with 25 bases between the two germline ends. In germline, CDR1 is SNHLY, CDR2 FYNNEI. This chain's CDR3 is CASSEDYLEGSLYEQYF. CDR3 DNA sequence: TGTGCCAGCAGCGAGGACTACCTGGAGGGTAGTTTGTACGAGCAGTACTTC.

This chain links TRBV28 with TRBJ1-4, with 7 bases lining up with TRBD1. Per germline, CDR1 MDHEN and CDR2 SYDVKM. This CDR3 contains 19 residues. With 3 bases clipped from V and 3 bases from J, the junction kept 16 bases outside the gene matches. CDR3 sequence reads: CASSFLRGQAPTANEKLFF. CDR3 bases: TGTGCCAGCAGTTTCCTTCGTGGACAGGCCCCAACTGCTAATGAAAAACTGTTTTTT. The complete variable domain, with remaining parts taken from reference TRBV28 and TRBJ1-4, reads DVKVTQSSRYLVKRTGEKVFLECVQDMDHENMFWYRQDPGLGLRLIYFSYDVKMKEKGDIPEGYSVSREKKERFSLILESASTNQTSMYLCASSFLRGQAPTANEKLFFGSGTQLSVL.

The V and J genes are TRBV5-4 and TRBJ2-1, with 8 bases aligning to TRBD2. The CDR3 extends over 14 amino acids. Germline assignment: CDR1 SGHNT and CDR2 YYREEE (reference sequence). J was trimmed by 12 bases and V by 0 bases; bases with no gene match: 8. The CDR3 is CASSLEFAGRAQFF. The CDR3 DNA reads as TGTGCCAGCAGCTTGGAGTTTGCCGGGAGGGCGCAGTTCTTC.

V is TRBV6-1 and J is TRBJ1-2; TRBD1 aligns across 10 bases. Germline assignment: CDR1 MNHNS and CDR2 SASEGT. V gave up 1 base and J gave up 4 bases; unmatched junction bases: 3. This CDR3 is built from 15 residues. CDR3 loop: CASSEVGTGAYGYTF. The CDR3 region has the DNA TGTGCCAGCAGTGAAGTCGGGACAGGGGCCTATGGCTACACCTTC.

V usage is TRBV11-2 and J usage is TRBJ2-7; D perhaps matches TRBD2 (6 bases). The germline V and J ends were trimmed by 0 bases and 7 bases, with 10 bases remaining between them. Germline CDR1 and CDR2: SGHAT and FQNNGV. The CDR3 covers 13 residues. CDR3: CASSLDREKEQYF. CDR3 bases: TGTGCCAGCAGCTTAGATCGGGAGAAAGAGCAGTACTTC. Together with reference TRBV11-2 and TRBJ2-7, the CDR3 gives the full variable domain: EAGVAQSPRYKIIEKRQSVAFWCNPISGHATLYWYQQILGQGPKLLIQFQNNGVVDDSQLPKDRFSAERLKGVDSTLKIQPAKLEDSAVYLCASSLDREKEQYFGPGTRLTVT.

The DNA for the CDR3 is TGTGCCAGCAGCAAAGGTGGGACTAGCGGGAACACAGATACGCAGTATTTT. Translation: CASSKGGTSGNTDTQYF. The rearrangement uses TRBV21-1 and TRBJ2-3; the tabulated D call, TRBD2, remains unverified against the DNA. TRBV21-1 is classified as a pseudogene. The length of the CDR3 is 17 residues.

This clone was counted a few times. The chain is built from TRBV15 and TRBJ2-6, with unresolved D. This CDR3 region has 16 residues. Trimming stripped 0 bases from V and 2 bases from J, with 8 bases between. The germline V gene has CDR1 LNHNV and CDR2 YYDKDF (reference sequence). The CDR3 nucleotides are TGTGCCACCAGCAGAGAAAAACGTACTGGGGCCAACGTCCTGACTTTC. Residues: CATSREKRTGANVLTF.

The rearrangement uses TRBV30 and TRBJ2-2; 14 bases agree with TRBD2. From germline, CDR1 is GTSNPN and CDR2 SVGIG (reference sequence). The CDR3 is 15 residues long. Trimming removed 3 bases from V and 3 bases from J; junction bases left unmatched: 0. As DNA, the CDR3 is TGTGCCTGGAGGACTAGCGGGAGGGACACCGGGGAGCTGTTTTTT. It yields the protein CAWRTSGRDTGELFF.

J is TRBJ2-1 and V is TRBV4-1, with 9 bases that match TRBD2. The CDR3 loop spans 17 amino acids. Germline loops: CDR1 MGHRA, CDR2 YSYEKL. The ends lost 1 base at V and 3 bases at J; junction bases unmatched: 7. CDR3 protein: CASSQVRSGGLYNEQFF. In nucleotides, the CDR3 is TGCGCCAGCAGCCAAGTCAGGAGCGGGGGGCTCTACAATGAGCAGTTCTTC.

This clone has only one observation. The V and J genes are TRBV2 and TRBJ2-6, with TRBD1 as a possible D gene (6 bases). Germline values: CDR1 SNHLY, CDR2 FYNNEI. V lost 4 bases, J lost 8 bases, and 12 bases lay in between. This CDR3 contains 14 residues. The chain's CDR3 is CASSVGQGTNVLTF. CDR3 in DNA: TGTGCCAGCAGTGTGGGTCAGGGGACCAACGTCCTGACTTTC.

The count of this clone is one. The sample holds other DNA sequences that translate to the same CDR3. The chain joins TRBV11-2 to TRBJ2-5; D not certain. The V and J ends lost 2 bases and 5 bases respectively, with 6 bases between them. This CDR3 spans 12 amino acids. Germline V lookup: CDR1 SGHAT, CDR2 FQNNGV. This CDR3 reads CASSLIRETQYF. The CDR3 nucleotides read TGTGCCAGCAGCTTAATTCGGGAGACCCAGTACTTC.

This clone was detected a few times. In DNA form, the CDR3 reads TGTGCCAGCAGCAGCCCCCGGAGGACAGGGTTTACCGGGGAGCTGTTTTTT. Amino acid sequence: CASSSPRRTGFTGELFF. This chain joins TRBV28 and TRBJ2-2; 8 positions match TRBD1. J gave up 5 bases and V 6 bases, and 14 bases lay outside the gene matches. CDR3 length: 17 amino acids. CDR1 MDHEN and CDR2 SYDVKM come from the germline V gene.

The rearrangement joins TRBV27 to TRBJ1-3; no clear D gene. V lost 2 bases to trimming and J lost 2 bases, with 10 bases between them. Germline CDR1 is MNHEY and CDR2 is SMNVEV (reference sequence). This CDR3 contains 15 residues. This CDR3 is CASSLGVSAGNTIYF. CDR3 DNA: TGTGCCAGCAGTTTAGGCGTTTCGGCTGGAAACACCATATATTTT.

This clone was observed a handful of times. The V call is TRBV30, the J call TRBJ1-1; 7 nucleotides align to TRBD1. The CDR3 contains 14 residues. Germline loops: CDR1 GTSNPN, CDR2 SVGIG (reference sequence). Trimming cost V 3 bases and J 0 bases; bases outside gene matches: 4. CDR3 region: CAWSETGMNTEAFF. The CDR3 bases are TGTGCCTGGAGCGAGACAGGGATGAACACTGAAGCTTTCTTT.